This T cell receptor (beta chain) was captured by sequencing in a study of Graves' ophthalmopathy and Graves' hyperthyroidism (dated 2018 in TCRdb). Looking at the study overall: A patient counted as having stable hyperthyroidism if there was no progression to ophthalmopathy within 18 months of follow-up. Once sampling was done, hyperthyroidism patients were given methimazole at a starting dose of 30 mg daily, while ophthalmopathy patients were given high-dose intravenous methylprednisolone. In total, approximately 140 blood samples were TCR-sequenced: approximately 42 ophthalmopathy, roughly 80 hyperthyroidism and 17 hyperthyroidism-to-ophthalmopathy patients. To tell Graves' ophthalmopathy apart from Graves' hyperthyroidism, and to predict which patients would progress to ophthalmopathy, the study relied on TCR beta repertoire signatures. An independent validation cohort was composed of some 18 hyperthyroidism patients and 17 patients who later progressed from hyperthyroidism to ophthalmopathy. To explore V-J signatures distinguishing ophthalmopathy from hyperthyroidism, a discovery set of under 110 patients (roughly 45 ophthalmopathy, 57 stable hyperthyroidism) was enrolled. In a handful of hyperthyroidism patients, the T-cell repertoires found in thyroid tissue were compared with those found in blood.

TCR beta CDR3 regions were amplified from RNA transcripts for repertoire sequencing. A first-round RT-PCR used HTBI primers with the Qiagen OneStep RT-PCR kit, followed by a second-round multiplex PCR, size selection and purification. The libraries underwent paired-end sequencing with 100 bp reads on an Illumina HiSeq2000. In the paper's pipeline: SOAPnuke was used for read processing, and reads with adapters, uncalled bases, a mean Phred below 15, or no exact constant-primer or identifier match were discarded. High-quality paired reads were merged with COPE v1.2.5. Clonotypes were defined as unique nucleotide sequences and were aligned to IMGT TRB V, D and J references using MiTCR v1.1. Analysis was restricted to V-J combinations with a frequency above 0.0001, which covered roughly 99% of repertoires. For each V-J combination, a TCR clonal expansion and chaos score was defined as the ratio of F50 clonal expansion to chaos observed in the TCRdist matrix. Welch's t-statistics and random forest were used to reduce the features to 10 to 15 V-J combinations, which were then used as input to a naive Bayes classifier. The Morisita-Horn index was used to measure how similar the thyroid and blood repertoires were. TCRdb reprocessing: public reads trimmed at Q25 with fastp, clones called with MiXCR, in-frame beta chains kept. Rows with one shared CDR3 protein collapse into an entry with the most common genes and DNA. What appears here as the V and J calls and clone size reflects TCRdb's work, not the paper's. The sample data list roughly 1.1 million distinct CDR3 sequences, and about 36% of these were observed just once. The ten largest account for approximately 10% of the sample.

This clonotype was recorded at least ten times. Its antigen is currently not known. The input lacks base qualities; no much larger clone sits a single base away. V lost 4 bases and J lost 0 bases; the stretch between them is 10 bases long. Counted from cysteine to phenylalanine, this CDR3 has 14 amino acids. The entry retains the CDR3 DNA only, 42 bases that are in frame from base 1. CDR1 is given as MGHDK and CDR2 as SYGVNS, both from the germline V gene. Study-wide findings and limitations: In validation, the model predicted ophthalmopathy progression with 70.59% sensitivity and less than 80% specificity; roughly 11 predicted patients were CT-confirmed with GO in a median of around 6 months. Sample size was not statistically predetermined, and group allocation was not concealed from the investigators. Among expanded thyroid clonotypes with frequency above 0.001, most also showed up in blood, which suggests that blood repertoires may reflect the thyroid immune response. In cross-validation, the 13-signature model distinguished ophthalmopathy from stable hyperthyroidism with 87.88% sensitivity and approximately 81% specificity, while in the test set the corresponding values were about 80% and 75%.

Patients with hyperthyroidism were aged 18 to 65 years, had been newly diagnosed, and had a disease duration of less than 2 months. Patients with other autoimmune diseases, uncontrolled infections, pregnancy or lactation were excluded from the study. Clinical symptoms, serum thyroxine, TRAb, thyroid ultrasound and orbital computed tomography were used for diagnosis. Trizol reagent was used to extract the total RNA, and its quality was then checked on an Agilent 2100 Bioanalyzer. This TCR derives from an adult man with Graves' hyperthyroidism. The sample was peripheral blood or thyroid tissue (not recorded which). The chain was built from TRBV25-1 and TRBJ2-7; possibly the D gene is TRBD1, per 6 matching bases. Here the CDR3 is given as CASSADSSSYEQYF. The bases read TGTGCCAGCAGTGCGGACAGCAGCTCCTACGAGCAGTACTTC.